This entry features one T cell receptor beta chain sequence. What it recognizes is unknown. These data originate in a study of cytomegalovirus exposure and HLA in healthy donors. The germline gives CDR1 SGHRS, CDR2 YFSETQ. Between the trimmed V and J ends, which lost 5 bases and 1 base, there was a span of 12 bases. The CDR3 is made up of 14 amino acids. The primer mix had 60 Vbeta and 13 Jbeta primers. The authors' processing: Roughly 80 million unique TCR beta chains, roughly 11 million shared, were counted in a later analysis. The table came from immunoSEQ multiplex PCR; TCRdb's copy has only in-frame clones and leaves some out. Clone size and the V and J calls come from that table; the DNA yielded D and trimming. The table records approximately 70,000 clones, 70% to 80% of them present only once. Study-wide results and caveats: The investigators catalogued 164 TCR beta chains as cytomegalovirus-associated. Later work found that TCR association rates differed between HLA loci; DRB1 had the most and HLA-C the fewest. According to an earlier analysis, most TCR beta V segments yielded productive rearrangements about 87% or about 30% of the time.

The sequenced material came from PBMCs. This clonotype originated in a man over 45 in good health and CMV-seronegative. The chain combines TRBV5-1 with TRBJ1-1, with a possible D match to TRBD1 (6 bases). The CDR3 sequence is CASRTGTPNTEAFF. The DNA for the CDR3 is TGCGCCAGCAGGACCGGGACACCGAACACTGAAGCTTTCTTT.